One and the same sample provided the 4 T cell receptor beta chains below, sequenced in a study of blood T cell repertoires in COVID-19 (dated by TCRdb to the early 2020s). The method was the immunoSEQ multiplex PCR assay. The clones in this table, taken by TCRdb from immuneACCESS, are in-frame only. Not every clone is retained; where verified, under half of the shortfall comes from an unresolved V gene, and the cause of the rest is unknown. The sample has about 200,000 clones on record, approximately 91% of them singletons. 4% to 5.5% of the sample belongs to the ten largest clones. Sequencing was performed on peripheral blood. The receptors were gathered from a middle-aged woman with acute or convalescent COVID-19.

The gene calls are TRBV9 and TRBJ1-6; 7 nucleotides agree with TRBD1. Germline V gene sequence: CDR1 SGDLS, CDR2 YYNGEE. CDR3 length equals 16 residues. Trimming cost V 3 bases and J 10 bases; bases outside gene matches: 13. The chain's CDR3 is CASSAGPRGEMSPLHF. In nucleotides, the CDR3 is TGTGCCAGCAGCGCCGGCCCCAGGGGGGAGATGTCACCCCTCCACTTT.

CDR3 loop: CASSGTGVANTGELFF. In DNA form, the CDR3 reads TGTGCCAGCAGTGGTACAGGGGTCGCGAACACCGGGGAGCTGTTTTTT. The chain links TRBV3-1 (or the pseudogene TRBV3-2) to TRBJ2-2; 7 bases agree with TRBD1. After removal of 6 bases from V and 0 bases from J, the junction contained 7 bases not matched to a gene. CDR3 length equals 16 residues. Germline loops: CDR1 LGHDT, CDR2 YNNKEL (reference sequence).

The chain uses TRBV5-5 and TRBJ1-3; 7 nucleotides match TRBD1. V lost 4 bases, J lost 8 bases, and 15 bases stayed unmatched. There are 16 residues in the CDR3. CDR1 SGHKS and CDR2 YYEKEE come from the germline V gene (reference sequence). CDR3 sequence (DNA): TGTGCCAGCAGCCGGGGACAGTCCCGACCCGGGGACACCATATATTTT. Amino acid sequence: CASSRGQSRPGDTIYF.

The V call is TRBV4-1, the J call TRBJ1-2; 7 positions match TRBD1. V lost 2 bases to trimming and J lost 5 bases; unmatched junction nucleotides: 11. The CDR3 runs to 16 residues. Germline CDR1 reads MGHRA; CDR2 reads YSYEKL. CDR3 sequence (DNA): TGCGCCAGCAGCCAACCCAGGGACAGAAGACTTTATGGCTACACCTTC. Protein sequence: CASSQPRDRRLYGYTF.